This record concerns one T cell receptor beta chain sequence. Its cognate antigen is unknown. The data belong to a study of T cells in Graves' hyperthyroidism and ophthalmopathy. What was amplified from RNA transcripts were TCR beta CDR3 regions. HTBI primers were employed in a first-round RT-PCR of the TCR CDR3. MiXCR was run by TCRdb on the multiplex PCR reads, yielding one entry per CDR3 protein. The table lists some 800,000 distinct CDR3 sequences, more than 30% of them singletons. Study-level results: Within blood appeared most thyroid clonotypes that had expanded above 0.001. In simple terms, a model built on 13 V-J features told ophthalmopathy apart from stable hyperthyroidism.

This CDR3 contains 14 residues. The germline V gene has CDR1 ENHRY and CDR2 SYGVKD. The V end lost 6 bases, the J end lost 0 bases, and 12 bases lay between the germline ends. Patients having uncontrolled infection, another autoimmune disease, pregnancy or lactation were not included. The diagnostic basis comprised clinical symptoms, serum thyroxine and TRAb, thyroid ultrasound and orbital computed tomography. The rearrangement uses TRBV10-3 and TRBJ2-7, with TRBD2 as a possible D gene (6 bases). The sample comprised blood. The TCR sequence derives from a man younger than 30 with Graves' hyperthyroidism. The CDR3 nucleotides read TGTGCCATCAGGGGGACCGGGGGCTCCTACGAGCAGTACTTC. Translation gives CAIRGTGGSYEQYF.